The 14 T cell receptor beta chains listed next were all sequenced from one sample in a study of cytomegalovirus exposure and HLA in healthy donors. With 60 Vbeta and 13 Jbeta primers, the PCR was carried out. Repertoires were generated with immunoSEQ multiplex PCR, while TCRdb's copy carries only in-frame clones and drops some. The table lists around 140,000 clones, roughly 89% of them singletons. Sample: PBMCs. Receptors were obtained from a woman aged 30 to 39 in good health and CMV-seronegative.

The chain uses TRBV19 and TRBJ1-5, with D hard to call. The CDR3 has 13 residues. Trimming left V 3 bases short and J 3 bases short, with 6 bases between. Germline V gene data show CDR1 as LNHDA and CDR2 as SQIVND (reference sequence). The chain's CDR3 is CASSMAPNQPQHF. The CDR3 DNA is TGTGCCAGTAGTATGGCTCCCAATCAGCCCCAGCATTTT. The full variable domain, rest sourced from reference TRBV19 and TRBJ1-5, is DGGITQSPKYLFRKEGQNVTLSCEQNLNHDAMYWYRQDPGQGLRLIYYSQIVNDFQKGDIAEGYSVSREKKESFPLTVTSAQKNPTAFYLCASSMAPNQPQHFGDGTRLSIL.

This clone showed up just once. The chain couples TRBV28 to TRBJ1-1, with 10 bases that match TRBD1. CDR1 and CDR2 (germline): MDHEN, SYDVKM. This CDR3 spans 14 amino acids. V shed 4 bases, J shed 3 bases, and the junction held 2 bases outside the gene matches. CDR3 in amino acids: CASSSGQGDTEAFF. CDR3 in DNA: TGTGCCAGCAGTTCCGGACAGGGGGACACTGAAGCTTTCTTT.

This chain connects TRBV30 to TRBJ2-5, with 7 bases that match TRBD1. The germline CDR1 and CDR2 sequences are GTSNPN and SVGIG (reference sequence). V shed 2 bases, J shed 0 bases, and the junction held 9 bases outside the gene matches. This CDR3 has 16 amino acids. CDR3 DNA: TGTGCCTGGAGTAAAGGGGGCTCAGGGTACCAAGAGACCCAGTACTTC. Its translation: CAWSKGGSGYQETQYF.

This CDR3 reads CASSSGLSLGHTEAFF. CDR3 sequence (DNA): TGTGCCAGTAGTAGTGGGCTCTCCCTGGGGCACACTGAAGCTTTCTTT. The J gene is TRBJ1-1, the V gene TRBV19; tentative D call: TRBD1 (5 bases). Germline V gives CDR1 LNHDA, CDR2 SQIVND (reference sequence). V lost 4 bases and J lost 3, with 18 bases in between. This CDR3 has 16 amino acids.

V gene TRBV19 combines with J gene TRBJ2-3; tentative D call: TRBD2 (6 bases). The germline V gene has CDR1 LNHDA and CDR2 SQIVND (reference sequence). V was pared by 9 bases and J by 6 bases, with 22 bases between. CDR3 size: 15 residues. CDR3 coding DNA: TGTGCCAGCTCCGGGGGACCGCCGCTTATCGATACGCAGTATTTT. Residues: CASSGGPPLIDTQYF.

J is TRBJ2-7 and V is TRBV9, with 9 bases identical to TRBD1. From germline, CDR1 is SGDLS and CDR2 YYNGEE. The CDR3 is 14 residues long. V lost 0 bases and J lost 6; bases outside the gene matches: 4. The CDR3 spells CASSVGDRAREQYF. Here the CDR3 DNA reads TGTGCCAGCAGCGTAGGGGACAGGGCTCGCGAGCAGTACTTC.

The gene calls are TRBV28 and TRBJ2-7; no clear D. This CDR3 has 13 amino acids. CDR1 MDHEN and CDR2 SYDVKM come from the germline V gene. Trimming stripped 3 bases from V and 3 bases from J, with 9 bases between. CDR3 amino acids: CASSLVFSYEQYF. The DNA of the CDR3 is TGTGCCAGCAGTTTGGTGTTTAGCTACGAGCAGTACTTC. Combining the CDR3 with reference TRBV28 and TRBJ2-7 gives the whole variable domain DVKVTQSSRYLVKRTGEKVFLECVQDMDHENMFWYRQDPGLGLRLIYFSYDVKMKEKGDIPEGYSVSREKKERFSLILESASTNQTSMYLCASSLVFSYEQYFGPGTRLTVT.

A word on this clone: Other DNA sequences within the sample encode an identical CDR3. V usage is TRBV7-9 and J usage is TRBJ1-3; 9 bases fit TRBD1. V shed 5 bases and J 7 bases; nucleotides not matched to a gene: 9. Germline CDR1 is SEHNR and CDR2 is FQNEAQ (reference sequence). The CDR3 spans 15 residues. The CDR3 reads CASSKQGASGNTIYF. The CDR3, as DNA: TGTGCCAGCAGCAAACAGGGGGCCTCCGGGAACACCATATATTTT.

This clone was recorded a few times. V gene TRBV2 combines with J gene TRBJ2-6; 7 positions agree with TRBD1. The CDR3 totals 16 residues. The germline CDR1 and CDR2 sequences are SNHLY and FYNNEI. V shed 6 bases and J 4 bases; nucleotides not matched to a gene: 9. CDR3 region: CASRINRGSGANVLTF. In DNA, the CDR3 is TGTGCCAGCAGAATTAACAGGGGATCGGGGGCCAACGTCCTGACTTTC. Filled out from reference TRBV2 and TRBJ2-6, the complete variable domain reads EPEVTQTPSHQVTQMGQEVILRCVPISNHLYFYWYRQILGQKVEFLVSFYNNEISEKSEIFDDQFSVERPDGSNFTLKIRSTKLEDSAMYFCASRINRGSGANVLTFGAGSRLTVL.

The chain is built from TRBV7-2 and TRBJ2-1; weak D call: TRBD2 (6 bases). CDR1 and CDR2 from the germline V gene are SGHTA and FQGNSA. Trimming took 5 bases from V and 2 from J, leaving 22 bases between them. The length of the CDR3 is 18 residues. In DNA, the CDR3 is TGTGCCAGCAGCCATAGCCGGGACTCCGATGTGCCCTACAATGAGCAGTTCTTC. It specifies CASSHSRDSDVPYNEQFF.

This clone was detected only a few times. This sequence joins TRBV6-1 and TRBJ2-6, with D uncertain. The CDR3 runs to 13 residues. From germline, CDR1 is MNHNS and CDR2 SASEGT. Trimming stripped 8 bases from V and 2 bases from J, with 7 bases between. Here the CDR3 DNA reads TGTGCCAGCGTAGAGGCTGGGGCCAACGTCCTGACTTTC. Amino acids: CASVEAGANVLTF.

The chain carries TRBV4-2 and TRBJ2-3; TRBD2 agrees at 7 bases. The CDR3 runs to 15 residues. Germline-derived CDR1 and CDR2 are LGHNA and YNFKEQ. V was clipped by 4 bases and J by 4 bases; unmatched bases: 8. The CDR3 sequence: CASSRAAGTADTQYF. DNA for the CDR3: TGTGCCAGCAGCCGGGCAGCGGGAACGGCAGATACGCAGTATTTT.

The chain is built from TRBV28 and TRBJ2-1, with 11 bases identical to TRBD1. The ends lost 7 bases at V and 5 bases at J; junction bases unmatched: 25. Germline values: CDR1 MDHEN, CDR2 SYDVKM. The CDR3 covers 21 residues. CDR3 sequence reads: CASTSRRDRGFFRDPHNEQFF. CDR3 bases: TGTGCCAGCACCTCGAGGCGGGACAGGGGGTTTTTTCGGGACCCCCACAATGAGCAGTTCTTC.

A single count supports this clone. This chain uses TRBV28 with TRBJ1-6; TRBD1 matches at 7 bases. Germline CDR1 reads MDHEN; CDR2 reads SYDVKM. With 8 bases clipped from V and 2 bases from J, the junction kept 9 bases outside the gene matches. The CDR3 contains 16 residues. CDR3 sequence (DNA): TGTGCCAGCGGAAATTACAGGGGAACCTATAATTCACCCCTCCACTTT. The encoded protein is CASGNYRGTYNSPLHF. Based on the CDR3 plus reference TRBV28 and TRBJ1-6, the full variable domain is DVKVTQSSRYLVKRTGEKVFLECVQDMDHENMFWYRQDPGLGLRLIYFSYDVKMKEKGDIPEGYSVSREKKERFSLILESASTNQTSMYLCASGNYRGTYNSPLHFGNGTRLTVT.